This entry features one TCR beta chain sequence. Its antigen is still unknown. The time point: identical roughly eleven-day culture without peptide (control). All patients were mismatch repair deficient, assessed by either PCR or immunohistochemistry. Seven ELISpot-reactive neoantigen peptides each drove an approximately ten-day in vitro stimulation. This sample stems from a study of PD-1 blockade in mismatch repair-deficient tumors. The overall study: Enrolled 2013-2016, patients had progressing, pretreated mismatch repair-deficient cancers of around twelve types. The study, taken as a whole, reports: After pembrolizumab, tumor-resident clones rose rapidly, then generally contracted before radiologic responses.

Germline values: CDR1 MDHEN, CDR2 SYDVKM. Unmatched junction bases numbered 14, after V lost 6 bases and J lost 11 bases. The CDR3 consists of 16 residues. Repertoires were generated with immunoSEQ multiplex PCR, while TCRdb's copy carries only in-frame clones and drops some. This table has around 13,000 clones, about nine tenths appearing once. Specimen: cells cultured in vitro, collected from a patient treated with pembrolizumab. The chain has TRBV28 and TRBJ2-1; TRBD2 aligns across 12 bases. This sequence originates from an adult with mismatch repair-deficient cancer. CDR3 in amino acids: CASSSRGTSGYLKQFF. The CDR3 region has the DNA TGTGCCAGCAGCTCTCGCGGGACTAGCGGGTATTTGAAGCAGTTCTTC.